These T cell receptor beta chains were read from a single sample in a study of metastatic and nonmetastatic thyroid tumors. Using MiXCR, TCRdb re-called clones from the PCR reads. The sample consists of roughly 34,000 clones, roughly 36% of them appearing once. The sequenced sample consisted of tumor tissue. The origin of the receptors is a female donor with papillary thyroid cancer or a benign thyroid nodule (not recorded which). Some clones in this sample may be carry-over from other donors' samples. CDR3s include the opening cysteine and the closing phenylalanine or tryptophan.

CAWSPRDRGYTF | 12 | TRBV30
CASRFTDTQYF | 11 | TRBV11-2
CASTSPGNHHSPLHF | 15 | TRBV6-1
CASSGSEVTGELFF | 14 | TRBV19
CASSLVLAADTQYF | 14 | TRBV27
CASSIGPGISYEQYF | 15 | TRBV19
CASTGGGETQYF | 12 | TRBV28
CASSLGEGSSPLHF | 14 | TRBV11-2
CASSLGGIHNSPLHF | 15 | TRBV28
CASSLVGAPGNTIYF | 15 | TRBV7-2
CASSLGGLAETQYF | 14 | TRBV11-2
CASSLRGNGYTF | 12 | TRBV13
CASSLWAGDSEQYF | 14 | TRBV28
CASSIGYSGAMYF | 13 | TRBV19
CASSEVSKGIYGYTF | 15 | TRBV6-1
CASSLRGLNEQFF | 13 | TRBV5-1
CASSAYKIESYGYTF | 15 | TRBV7-9
CSAITGTNYEQYF | 13 | TRBV29-1
CASRDSGRGETQYF | 14 | TRBV28
CASSQVEGATNYGYTF | 16 | TRBV4-3
CASTGDIESGYTF | 13 | TRBV19
CASSLRGNTGELFF | 14 | TRBV9